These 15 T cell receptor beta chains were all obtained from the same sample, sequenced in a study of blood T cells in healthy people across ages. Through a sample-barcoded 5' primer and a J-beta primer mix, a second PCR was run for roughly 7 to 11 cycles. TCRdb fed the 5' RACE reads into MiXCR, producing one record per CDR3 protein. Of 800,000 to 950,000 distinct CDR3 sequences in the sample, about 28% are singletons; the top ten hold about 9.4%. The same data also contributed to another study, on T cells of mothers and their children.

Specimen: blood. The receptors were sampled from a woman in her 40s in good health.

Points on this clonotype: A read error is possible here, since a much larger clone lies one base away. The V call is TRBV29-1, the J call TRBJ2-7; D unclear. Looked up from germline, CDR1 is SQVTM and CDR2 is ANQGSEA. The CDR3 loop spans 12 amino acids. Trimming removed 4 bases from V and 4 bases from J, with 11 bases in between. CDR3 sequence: CSVVGMTYEQYF. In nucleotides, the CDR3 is TGCAGCGTTGTGGGGATGACATACGAGCAGTACTTC.

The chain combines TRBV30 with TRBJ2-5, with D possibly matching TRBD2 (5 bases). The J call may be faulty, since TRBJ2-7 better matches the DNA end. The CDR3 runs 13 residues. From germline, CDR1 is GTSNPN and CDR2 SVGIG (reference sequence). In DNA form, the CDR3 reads TGTGCCTGGACCCGCGCCCAGCGGACCGAGCAGTACTTC. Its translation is CAWTRAQRTEQYF.

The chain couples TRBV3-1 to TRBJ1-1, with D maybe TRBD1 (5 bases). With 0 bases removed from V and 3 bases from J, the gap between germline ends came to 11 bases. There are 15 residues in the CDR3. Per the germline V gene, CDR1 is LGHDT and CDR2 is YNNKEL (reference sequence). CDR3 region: CASSQDDRLYTEAFF. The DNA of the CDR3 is TGTGCCAGCAGCCAAGACGACAGACTATACACTGAAGCTTTCTTT.

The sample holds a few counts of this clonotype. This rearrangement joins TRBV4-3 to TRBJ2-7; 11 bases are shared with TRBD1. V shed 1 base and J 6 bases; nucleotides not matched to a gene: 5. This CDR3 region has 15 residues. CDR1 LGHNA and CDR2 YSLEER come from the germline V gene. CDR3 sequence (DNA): TGCGCCAGCAGCCAAGGGGACAGGGGGTTTAGCGAGCAGTACTTC. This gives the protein CASSQGDRGFSEQYF.

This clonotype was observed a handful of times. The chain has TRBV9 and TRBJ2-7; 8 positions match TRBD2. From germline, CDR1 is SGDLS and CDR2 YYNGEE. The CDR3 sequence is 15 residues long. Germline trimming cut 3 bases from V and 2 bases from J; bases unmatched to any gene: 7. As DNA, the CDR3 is TGTGCCAGCAGCGCAAGCGGGGGAACTACCTACGAGCAGTACTTC. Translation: CASSASGGTTYEQYF.

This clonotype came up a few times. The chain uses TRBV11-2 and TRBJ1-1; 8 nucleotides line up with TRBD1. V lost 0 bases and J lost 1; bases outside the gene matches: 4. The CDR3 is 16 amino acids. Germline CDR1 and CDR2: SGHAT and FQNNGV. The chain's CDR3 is CASSLDSGTGNTEAFF. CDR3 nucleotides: TGTGCCAGCAGCTTAGATTCCGGGACAGGGAACACTGAAGCTTTCTTT.

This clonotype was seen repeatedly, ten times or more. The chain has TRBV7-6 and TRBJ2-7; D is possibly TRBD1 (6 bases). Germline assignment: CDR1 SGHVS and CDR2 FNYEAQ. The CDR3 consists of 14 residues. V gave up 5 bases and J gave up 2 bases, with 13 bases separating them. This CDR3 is CASSPQGSTYEQYF. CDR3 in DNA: TGTGCCAGCAGCCCTCAGGGGAGTACCTACGAGCAGTACTTC. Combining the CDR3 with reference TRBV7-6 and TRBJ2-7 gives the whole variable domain GAGVSQSPRYKVTKRGQDVALRCDPISGHVSLYWYRQALGQGPEFLTYFNYEAQQDKSGLPNDRFSAERPEGSISTLTIQRTEQRDSAMYRCASSPQGSTYEQYFGPGTRLTVT.

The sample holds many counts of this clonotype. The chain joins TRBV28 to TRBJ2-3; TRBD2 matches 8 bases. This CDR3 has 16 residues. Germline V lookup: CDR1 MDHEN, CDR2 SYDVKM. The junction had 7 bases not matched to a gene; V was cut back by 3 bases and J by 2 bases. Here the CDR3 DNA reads TGTGCCAGCAGTTTCTCCTTTAGCGGGGACACAGATACGCAGTATTTT. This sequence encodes CASSFSFSGDTDTQYF. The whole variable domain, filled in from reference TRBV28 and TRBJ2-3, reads DVKVTQSSRYLVKRTGEKVFLECVQDMDHENMFWYRQDPGLGLRLIYFSYDVKMKEKGDIPEGYSVSREKKERFSLILESASTNQTSMYLCASSFSFSGDTDTQYFGPGTRLTVL.

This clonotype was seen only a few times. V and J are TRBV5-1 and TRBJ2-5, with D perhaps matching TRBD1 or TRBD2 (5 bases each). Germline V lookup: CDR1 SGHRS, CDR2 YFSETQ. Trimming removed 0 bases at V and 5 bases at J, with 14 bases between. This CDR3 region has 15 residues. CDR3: CASSLATGRGETQYF. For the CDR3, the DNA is TGCGCCAGCAGCTTGGCCACGGGGCGTGGGGAGACCCAGTACTTC.

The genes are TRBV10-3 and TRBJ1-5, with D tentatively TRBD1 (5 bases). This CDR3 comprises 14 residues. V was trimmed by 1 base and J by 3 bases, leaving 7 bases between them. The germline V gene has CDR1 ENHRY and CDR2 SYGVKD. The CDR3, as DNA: TGTGCCATCAGTGAGTACGGGGCCAATCAGCCCCAGCATTTT. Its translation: CAISEYGANQPQHF.

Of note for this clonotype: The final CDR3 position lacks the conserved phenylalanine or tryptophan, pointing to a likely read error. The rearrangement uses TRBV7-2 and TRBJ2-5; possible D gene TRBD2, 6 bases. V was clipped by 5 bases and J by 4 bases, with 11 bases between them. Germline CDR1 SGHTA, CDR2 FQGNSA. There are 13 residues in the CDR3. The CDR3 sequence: CASSILGGETQYL. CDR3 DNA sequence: TGTGCCAGCAGCATTTTGGGGGGAGAGACCCAGTACTTA.

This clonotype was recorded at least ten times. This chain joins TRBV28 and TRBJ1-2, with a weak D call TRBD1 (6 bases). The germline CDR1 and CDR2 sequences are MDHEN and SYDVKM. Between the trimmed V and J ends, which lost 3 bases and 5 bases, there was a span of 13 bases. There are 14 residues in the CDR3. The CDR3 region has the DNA TGTGCCAGCAGTTTGGGTCTAACAGGGTATGGCTACACCTTC. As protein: CASSLGLTGYGYTF.

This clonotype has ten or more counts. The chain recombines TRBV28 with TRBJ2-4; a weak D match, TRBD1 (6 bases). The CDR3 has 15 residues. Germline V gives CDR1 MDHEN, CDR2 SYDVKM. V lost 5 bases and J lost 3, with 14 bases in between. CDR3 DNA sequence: TGTGCCAGCAGTACCACCGGGACATACAAAAACATTCAGTACTTC. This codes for CASSTTGTYKNIQYF. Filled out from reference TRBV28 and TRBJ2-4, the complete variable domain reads DVKVTQSSRYLVKRTGEKVFLECVQDMDHENMFWYRQDPGLGLRLIYFSYDVKMKEKGDIPEGYSVSREKKERFSLILESASTNQTSMYLCASSTTGTYKNIQYFGAGTRLSVL.

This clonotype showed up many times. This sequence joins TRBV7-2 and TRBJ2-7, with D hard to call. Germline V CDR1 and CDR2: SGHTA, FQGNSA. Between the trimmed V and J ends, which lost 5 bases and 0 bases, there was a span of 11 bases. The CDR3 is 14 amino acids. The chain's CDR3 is CASSPIALSYEQYF. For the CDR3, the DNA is TGTGCCAGCAGCCCAATAGCTCTCTCCTACGAGCAGTACTTC.

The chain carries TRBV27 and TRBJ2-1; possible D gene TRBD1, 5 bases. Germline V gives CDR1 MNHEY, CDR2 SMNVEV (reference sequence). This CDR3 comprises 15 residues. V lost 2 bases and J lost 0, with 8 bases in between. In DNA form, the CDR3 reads TGTGCCAGCAGTTTAGGGGCAGACTCCTACAATGAGCAGTTCTTC. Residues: CASSLGADSYNEQFF.